Listed below are T cell receptor beta chains from one sample, sequenced in a study of cytomegalovirus exposure and HLA in healthy donors. The method was immunoSEQ multiplex PCR; TCRdb's version includes in-frame clones alone and lacks a portion of them. This table holds 120,000 to 150,000 clones, around nine tenths found once. Sequenced input: PBMCs. These receptors were collected from a woman younger than 35 in good health and CMV-seropositive. The CDR3 runs from the conserved cysteine through the conserved F or W. A D gene is named only where the DNA matches it firmly. Expanded clones get a size class; other rows say once, few or many, or leave the size out.

-	TRBV5-1	TRBJ1-1	-	CASRPGGADTEAFF	TGCGCCAGCAGACCCGGAGGGGCGGACACTGAAGCTTTCTTT
TRBD1	TRBV7-3	TRBJ1-2	-	CASSPGQGNYGYTF	TGTGCCAGCAGCCCTGGACAGGGGAACTATGGCTACACCTTC
-	TRBV6-1	TRBJ2-3	-	CASRGYGRGTDTQYF	TGTGCCAGCAGAGGCTATGGACGGGGGACAGATACGCAGTATTTT
-	TRBV7-8	TRBJ2-7	-	CASSSMRGRDSSYEQYF	TGTGCCAGCAGCTCAATGAGAGGCCGGGACTCCTCCTACGAGCAGTACTTC
TRBD2	TRBV7-3	TRBJ2-1	once	CASSLSGGVEQFF	TGTGCCAGCAGCTTAAGTGGGGGGGTAGAGCAGTTCTTC
-	TRBV12-5	TRBJ2-7	-	CASGSSIQGYEQYF	TGTGCTAGTGGTTCATCCATACAGGGTTACGAGCAGTACTTC
-	TRBV10-3	TRBJ2-1	-	CAISGLGSGEQFF	TGTGCCATCAGTGGACTCGGGAGCGGTGAGCAGTTCTTC
TRBD2	TRBV15	TRBJ2-7	-	CATSRDSSGDTYEQYF	TGTGCCACCAGCAGAGATTCTAGCGGGGATACCTACGAGCAGTACTTC
-	TRBV7-2	TRBJ2-1	-	CASSPTPGMFF	TGTGCCAGCAGCCCGACTCCCGGAATGTTCTTC
TRBD1	TRBV9	TRBJ2-7	-	CASSVGDRGYEQYF	TGTGCCAGCAGCGTAGGGGACAGGGGTTACGAGCAGTACTTC
TRBD1	TRBV28	TRBJ1-2	-	CAISWDRGFYGYTF	TGTGCCATATCGTGGGACAGGGGTTTTTATGGCTACACCTTC
-	TRBV6-6	TRBJ2-3	-	CASSPGRGLDTQYF	TGTGCCAGCAGCCCCGGGAGGGGGCTAGATACGCAGTATTTT
-	TRBV28	TRBJ1-5	-	CASTSYSNQPQHF	TGTGCCAGCACCAGTTATAGCAATCAGCCCCAGCATTTT
TRBD2	TRBV6-1	TRBJ2-2	once	CASSEQPGGPVGELFF	TGTGCCAGCAGTGAACAGCCGGGAGGGCCGGTCGGGGAGCTGTTTTTT
TRBD2	TRBV2	TRBJ2-2	-	CASSELAGDTGELFF	TGTGCCAGCAGTGAACTAGCGGGGGACACCGGGGAGCTGTTTTTT
TRBD1	TRBV7-9	TRBJ2-7	-	CASSLATGQLSEQYF	TGTGCCAGCAGCTTAGCTACGGGACAGTTGTCAGAGCAGTACTTC